This T cell receptor beta chain stems from a study of blood T cell repertoires in COVID-19. Only a few counts were recorded for this clone. V dropped 1 base and J dropped 6 bases, with 9 bases sitting between them. The CDR3 is 14 amino acids. Germline V gene data show CDR1 as KGHDR and CDR2 as SFDVKD. Assay: immunoSEQ multiplex PCR; the TCRdb copy retains only in-frame clones and omits some. The sample lists 300,000 to 350,000 clones; about nine tenths were seen once. The source material was peripheral blood. This chain joins TRBV24-1 and TRBJ2-1, with D uncertain. The source is a woman aged 25 to 39 with COVID-19, enrolled during active disease. In DNA, the CDR3 is TGTGCCACCAGTGATTTTGGGTCGGGCAATGAGCAGTTCTTC. Translated: CATSDFGSGNEQFF.